This T cell receptor (beta chain) was recorded in a study of control samples from healthy donors and cancer patients. Sequencing was performed with immunoSEQ multiplex PCR; in TCRdb, only in-frame clones are kept and a portion is missing. Among about 50,000 clones listed, approximately 92% were seen once. Germline assignment: CDR1 SGHTA and CDR2 FQGNSA. The CDR3 is made up of 15 amino acids. Trimming took 5 bases from V and 6 from J, leaving 17 bases between them. The rearrangement uses TRBV7-2 and TRBJ1-5; possibly TRBD1 for D (6 bases). The specimen sequenced was PBMCs. The clonotype comes from a man aged 25-45 years with colorectal cancer. CDR3 coding DNA: TGTGCCAGCAGCCCCCAAACAGGGAATGGTCAGCCCCAGCATTTT. Translation gives CASSPQTGNGQPQHF.